The 8 T cell receptor beta chains reported below all come from one sample, sequenced in a study of PD-1 blockade in classical Hodgkin lymphoma. The repertoire was sequenced with immunoSEQ multiplex PCR; TCRdb's copy has only in-frame clones and lacks some. This sample has 95,000 to 100,000 clones; around 89% occur once, and the top ten carry around 6.6%. Following autologous stem cell transplantation, relapse occurred in every patient, and exposure to brentuximab vedotin varied. The specimen was peripheral blood mononuclear cells (PBMCs), collected before the second cycle of nivolumab. These receptors were obtained from a human donor with classical Hodgkin lymphoma.

As for this clone: One end of the junction is discordant with germline, which a read error may explain. The rearrangement joins TRBV2 to TRBJ1-3; D remains unclear. CDR1 and CDR2 (germline): SNHLY, FYNNEI. This CDR3 spans 15 amino acids. In nucleotides, the CDR3 is TGTGCCCGCAGCTCGGGCCTTTCCTTCGGAAACACCATATATTTT. This translates into CARSSGLSFGNTIYF.

The chain combines TRBV6-1 with TRBJ2-2; perhaps TRBD1 as D (6 bases). V lost 6 bases and J lost 4, with 15 bases in between. Germline assignment: CDR1 MNHNS and CDR2 SASEGT. The CDR3 is made up of 15 amino acids. In nucleotides, the CDR3 is TGTGCCAGCAGCCCCCGAGGGGGAACCACCGGGGAGCTGTTTTTT. This encodes CASSPRGGTTGELFF.

The rearrangement uses TRBV9 and TRBJ2-2; D remains unclear. Germline assignment: CDR1 SGDLS and CDR2 YYNGEE. Trimming stripped 0 bases from V and 7 bases from J, with 16 bases between. The CDR3 contains 16 residues. The CDR3 nucleotides read TGTGCCAGCAGCGTAGAACTGCTGCAGCCCGGCGGGGAGCTGTTTTTT. It codes for CASSVELLQPGGELFF.

This rearrangement joins TRBV5-1 to TRBJ2-3, with 14 bases lining up with TRBD2. The CDR3 has 19 amino acids. V gave up 4 bases and J gave up 1 base; unmatched junction bases: 11. Per germline, CDR1 SGHRS and CDR2 YFSETQ. CDR3 DNA sequence: TGCGCCAGCAGCAATTCCGGACTAGCGGGGGGCCCTCGCACAGATACGCAGTATTTT. This sequence encodes CASSNSGLAGGPRTDTQYF.

The chain carries TRBV10-3 and TRBJ1-6; D unresolved. CDR1 and CDR2 from the germline V gene are ENHRY and SYGVKD. The length of the CDR3 is 17 residues. V lost 0 bases to trimming and J lost 6 bases, with 15 bases between them. CDR3 in DNA: TGTGCCATCAGTGAGTCTGCCACGGGAAGCACTAATTCACCCCTCCACTTT. This gives the protein CAISESATGSTNSPLHF.

The genes are TRBV28 and TRBJ2-4; no definite D call. The V and J ends lost 7 bases and 0 bases respectively, with 10 bases between them. This CDR3 has 14 residues. Germline loops: CDR1 MDHEN, CDR2 SYDVKM. The CDR3 nucleotides read TGTGCCAGCAACCCAGCGTTAGCCAAAAACATTCAGTACTTC. This codes for CASNPALAKNIQYF.

The chain recombines TRBV29-1 with TRBJ1-2; 8 positions agree with TRBD1. The junction had 7 bases not matched to a gene; V was cut back by 5 bases and J by 8 bases. The CDR3 spans 12 residues. Germline V lookup: CDR1 SQVTM, CDR2 ANQGSEA. The CDR3 sequence is CSVFGQGGGYTF. The CDR3 nucleotides are TGCAGCGTTTTCGGACAGGGAGGAGGCTACACCTTC. The variable domain in full, with the rest retrieved from reference TRBV29-1 and TRBJ1-2, is SAVISQKPSRDICQRGTSLTIQCQVDSQVTMMFWYRQQPGQSLTLIATANQGSEATYESGFVIDKFPISRPNLTFSTLTVSNMSPEDSSIYLCSVFGQGGGYTFGSGTRLTVV.

The V call is TRBV5-1, the J call TRBJ1-2; the D gene is possibly TRBD1 (6 bases). The germline CDR1 and CDR2 sequences are SGHRS and YFSETQ. The V and J ends lost 1 base and 0 bases respectively, with 10 bases between them. The CDR3 spans 15 residues. Here the CDR3 reads CASSLSGTTNYGYTF. CDR3 bases: TGCGCCAGCAGCTTGTCCGGGACAACTAACTATGGCTACACCTTC.